This T cell receptor beta chain is from a study of T cell responses to AZD1222 COVID-19 vaccine. Generated by immunoSEQ multiplex PCR, the TCRdb table keeps only in-frame clones and is missing some. Of roughly 160,000 clones listed, about 91% are singletons. Findings and limits, study-wide: There were mostly white British donors and more females than males, and clonal diversity was possibly underestimated. Sampling that yielded the repertoires occurred only after the peak T cell response. Spike-specific TCR breadth and depth both grew after two AZD1222 doses.

As to this clone: Its antigen is not known.

Both about-4-week and about-12-week second-dose recipients were combined. The CDR3 contains 13 residues. CDR1 and CDR2 (germline): SGHRS, YFSETQ. V lost 4 bases, J lost 8 bases, and 13 bases lay in between. The material was peripheral blood, obtained 28 days after the second AZD1222 dose. The sequence came from an adult who received the AZD1222 COVID-19 vaccine. The genes are TRBV5-1 and TRBJ1-5; no clear D. The DNA for the CDR3 is TGCGCCAGCAGCGTAGAAGGTATGGAGCCCCAGCATTTT. Amino acid sequence: CASSVEGMEPQHF. Combining the CDR3 with reference TRBV5-1 and TRBJ1-5 gives the whole variable domain KAGVTQTPRYLIKTRGQQVTLSCSPISGHRSVSWYQQTPGQGLQFLFEYFSETQRNKGNFPGRFSGRQFSNSRSEMNVSTLELGDSALYLCASSVEGMEPQHFGDGTRLSIL.